This T cell receptor (beta chain) was captured by sequencing in a study of T cells after somatic rescue of genetic block. Using immunoSEQ multiplex PCR, the repertoire was profiled, and TCRdb retains in-frame clones only, with some absent. The sample lists 85,000 to 90,000 clones, 90% occurring once. Sample: peripheral blood mononuclear cells (PBMCs). The TCR originated in a woman aged 18-30 years.

Here the CDR3 reads CASGQGIYRGNQPQHF. As DNA, the CDR3 is TGTGCCAGCGGACAGGGAATTTATCGGGGGAATCAGCCCCAGCATTTT. This rearrangement joins TRBV6-6 to TRBJ1-5; 8 nucleotides align to TRBD1. The CDR3 contains 16 residues. Germline trimming cut 8 bases from V and 4 bases from J; bases unmatched to any gene: 13. Germline CDR1 and CDR2: MNHNY and SVGAGI (reference sequence).